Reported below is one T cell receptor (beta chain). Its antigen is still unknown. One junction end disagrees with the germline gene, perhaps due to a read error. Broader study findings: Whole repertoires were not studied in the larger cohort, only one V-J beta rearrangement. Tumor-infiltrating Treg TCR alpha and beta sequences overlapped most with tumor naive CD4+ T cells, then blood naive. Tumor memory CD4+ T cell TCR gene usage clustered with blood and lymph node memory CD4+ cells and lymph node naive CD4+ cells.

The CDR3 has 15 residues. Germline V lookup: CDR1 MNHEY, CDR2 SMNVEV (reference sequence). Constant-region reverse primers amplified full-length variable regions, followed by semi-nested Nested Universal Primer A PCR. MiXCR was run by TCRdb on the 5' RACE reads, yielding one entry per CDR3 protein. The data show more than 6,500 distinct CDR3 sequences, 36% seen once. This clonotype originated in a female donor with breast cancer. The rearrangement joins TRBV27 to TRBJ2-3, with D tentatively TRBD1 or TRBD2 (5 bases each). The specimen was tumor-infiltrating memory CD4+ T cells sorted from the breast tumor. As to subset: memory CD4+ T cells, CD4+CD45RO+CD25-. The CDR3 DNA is TGTACCAGCAGTACCATAGGGACGGGTGGTTATACGCAGTATTTT. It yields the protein CTSSTIGTGGYTQYF.